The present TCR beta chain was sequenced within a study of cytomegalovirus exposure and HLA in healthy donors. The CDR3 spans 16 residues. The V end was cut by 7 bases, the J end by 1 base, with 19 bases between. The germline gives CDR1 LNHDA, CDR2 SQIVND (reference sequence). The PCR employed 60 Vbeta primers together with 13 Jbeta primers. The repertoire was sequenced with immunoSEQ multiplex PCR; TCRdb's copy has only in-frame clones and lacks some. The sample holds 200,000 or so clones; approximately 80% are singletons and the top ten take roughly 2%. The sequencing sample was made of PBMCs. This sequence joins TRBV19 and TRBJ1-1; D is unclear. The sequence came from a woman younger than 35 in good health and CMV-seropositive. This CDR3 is CASIEGGVSPNTEAFF. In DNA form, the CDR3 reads TGTGCCAGTATCGAGGGTGGCGTCTCCCCGAACACTGAAGCTTTCTTT.